Presented here are 11 T cell receptor beta chains from one specimen sequenced in a study of OX40 agonist ivuxolimab in advanced cancers. Profiling relied on immunoSEQ multiplex PCR, and the TCRdb table lists in-frame clones only, not all of them. This sample has 70,000 to 95,000 clones, with roughly 90% found just once. Sequences were derived from CD4+ or CD8+ T cells sorted from blood, sampled in a trial of the OX40 agonist ivuxolimab. These TCRs come from an adult with an advanced solid tumor such as melanoma, head and neck, liver or kidney cancer.

The chain joins TRBV10-3 to TRBJ1-5; perhaps TRBD1 as D (6 bases). Trimming cost V 2 bases and J 4 bases, with 15 bases left between them. The CDR3 consists of 16 residues. CDR1 is ENHRY, CDR2 SYGVKD, per germline. The CDR3 spells CAISEDRTVKNQPQHF. CDR3 coding DNA: TGTGCCATCAGTGAGGATCGGACAGTTAAAAATCAGCCCCAGCATTTT.

The chain has TRBV2 and TRBJ1-6; no clear D. V gave up 6 bases and J gave up 1 base, with 13 bases separating them. CDR3 size: 16 residues. CDR1 and CDR2 from the germline V gene are SNHLY and FYNNEI. The CDR3: CASRGDWQSYNSPLHF. As DNA, the CDR3 is TGTGCCAGCAGAGGTGACTGGCAATCCTATAATTCACCCCTCCACTTT. The variable domain in full, completed from reference TRBV2 and TRBJ1-6, reads EPEVTQTPSHQVTQMGQEVILRCVPISNHLYFYWYRQILGQKVEFLVSFYNNEISEKSEIFDDQFSVERPDGSNFTLKIRSTKLEDSAMYFCASRGDWQSYNSPLHFGNGTRLTVT.

This chain uses TRBV5-5 with TRBJ2-4, with TRBD2 identical over 8 bases. The CDR3 sequence is 13 residues long. Trimming took 7 bases from V and 14 from J; bases not matched to a gene: 14. Germline CDR1 SGHKS, CDR2 YYEKEE (reference sequence). CDR3 residues: CASQNWERETEYF. The CDR3 DNA follows: TGTGCCAGCCAAAATTGGGAGCGGGAGACGGAGTACTTC.

V gene TRBV10-1 combines with J gene TRBJ2-3; possible D gene TRBD2, 5 bases. This CDR3 has 15 residues. The germline V and J ends were trimmed by 6 bases and 3 bases, with 16 bases remaining between them. The germline gives CDR1 WNHNN, CDR2 SYGVQD (reference sequence). DNA of the CDR3: TGCGCCAGCAGCCCAGAGGGATGGTCGACAGATACGCAGTATTTT. Its translation: CASSPEGWSTDTQYF.

The chain has TRBV11-3 and TRBJ2-1; 9 bases line up with TRBD1. Germline lookup yields CDR1 SGHNT and CDR2 YENEEA. This CDR3 contains 14 residues. J was trimmed by 7 bases and V by 5 bases; bases with no gene match: 6. CDR3 protein: CASSRDRDMNEQFF. The CDR3 bases are TGTGCCAGCAGCCGGGACAGGGATATGAATGAGCAGTTCTTC.

This clone occurred a few times. The J gene is TRBJ1-3, the V gene TRBV5-1; 7 bases are a match to TRBD1. Germline V gene sequence: CDR1 SGHRS, CDR2 YFSETQ. The ends lost 1 base at V and 0 bases at J; junction bases unmatched: 4. The CDR3 is 16 residues long. The DNA for the CDR3 is TGCGCCAGCAGCTTGATGGGACAGTTCTCTGGAAACACCATATATTTT. It encodes CASSLMGQFSGNTIYF.

In this sample, this clone turned up a few times. V gene TRBV30 combines with J gene TRBJ1-1, with D hard to call. The CDR3 is 12 amino acids. With 3 bases removed from V and 5 bases from J, the gap between germline ends came to 10 bases. Germline V lookup: CDR1 GTSNPN, CDR2 SVGIG (reference sequence). CDR3 nucleotide sequence: TGTGCCTGGAGCCTAATGGGGACTGAAGCTTTCTTT. Translating gives CAWSLMGTEAFF.

This clone showed up just once. The genes are TRBV7-2 and TRBJ2-7; TRBD1 is a possible D gene (6 bases). Germline V gene data show CDR1 as SGHTA and CDR2 as FQGNSA. Trimming shortened V by 2 bases and J by 2 bases, and 13 bases separated the two germline ends. The CDR3 sequence is 15 residues long. This chain's CDR3 is CASSLNRASPYEQYF. CDR3 DNA: TGTGCCAGCAGCTTAAACAGGGCGAGCCCCTACGAGCAGTACTTC. The full variable domain, in which reference TRBV7-2 and TRBJ2-7 provide the parts outside the CDR3, is GAGVSQSPSNKVTEKGKDVELRCDPISGHTALYWYRQSLGQGLEFLIYFQGNSAPDKSGLPSDRFSAERTGGSVSTLTIQRTQQEDSAVYLCASSLNRASPYEQYFGPGTRLTVT.

The chain recombines TRBV11-2 with TRBJ2-5; the D gene is possibly TRBD2 (6 bases). Germline V gene data show CDR1 as SGHAT and CDR2 as FQNNGV. Trimming left V 3 bases short and J 4 bases short, with 18 bases between. This CDR3 is built from 16 residues. The CDR3 DNA reads TGTGCCAGCAGCTTGGAGGGGACCGTCGGGGGAGAGACCCAGTACTTC. Protein product: CASSLEGTVGGETQYF. Combining the CDR3 with reference TRBV11-2 and TRBJ2-5 gives the whole variable domain EAGVAQSPRYKIIEKRQSVAFWCNPISGHATLYWYQQILGQGPKLLIQFQNNGVVDDSQLPKDRFSAERLKGVDSTLKIQPAKLEDSAVYLCASSLEGTVGGETQYFGPGTRLLVL.

This sequence joins TRBV18 and TRBJ1-1, with D possibly TRBD1 on 6 matching bases. V lost 3 bases, J lost 2 bases, and 13 bases lay in between. Germline V gene data show CDR1 as KGHSH and CDR2 as LQKENI. The CDR3 has 15 amino acids. CDR3 bases: TGTGCCAGCTCACCCCAGGGGCGACCTAACACTGAAGCTTTCTTT. The encoded protein is CASSPQGRPNTEAFF.

The chain has TRBV6-6 and TRBJ1-4, with TRBD1 as a possible D gene (6 bases). The CDR3 extends over 15 amino acids. From germline, CDR1 is MNHNY and CDR2 SVGAGI (reference sequence). The ends were cut back, 7 bases at V and 3 bases at J, with 15 bases in the middle. The CDR3 nucleotides are TGTGCCAGCAAGGAGGGGGGCGGGTCTAATGAAAAACTGTTTTTT. Translation: CASKEGGGSNEKLFF.